This passage covers 19 T cell receptor beta chains from one sample sequenced in a study of blood T cell repertoires in COVID-19. Method: immunoSEQ multiplex PCR; TCRdb's copy keeps in-frame clones and lacks some. Here the sample spans hundreds of thousands of clones, about 89% being singletons. The material sequenced was peripheral blood. Receptors were obtained from a woman in her twenties or thirties with COVID-19, enrolled during active disease.

This clone was counted a single time. The chain combines TRBV2 with TRBJ2-7, with 10 bases aligning to TRBD1. This CDR3 region has 13 residues. V trimming: 5 bases; J trimming: 6 bases; junction bases outside the gene matches: 4. CDR1 and CDR2 (germline): SNHLY, FYNNEI. The CDR3 reads CASSTGTGVEQYF. Here the CDR3 DNA reads TGTGCCAGCAGTACCGGGACAGGGGTCGAGCAGTACTTC.

CDR3 sequence reads: CASSYTGYEQYF. The CDR3 region has the DNA TGTGCCAGCAGCTACACAGGGTACGAGCAGTACTTC. The rearrangement links TRBV3-1 (or the pseudogene TRBV3-2) to TRBJ2-7; D might be TRBD1 (6 bases). The CDR3 has 12 residues. V was trimmed by 5 bases and J by 4 bases, leaving 9 bases between them. From germline, CDR1 is LGHDT and CDR2 YNNKEL (reference sequence).

The chain employs TRBV7-8 and TRBJ2-3; D unresolved. In germline, CDR1 is SGHVS, CDR2 FQNEAQ. The V gene lost 5 bases and the J gene lost 5 bases, with 17 bases spanning the gap. The CDR3 spans 15 residues. Here the CDR3 reads CASSPIVGLKDTQYF. CDR3 in DNA: TGTGCCAGCAGCCCCATTGTTGGGCTCAAAGATACGCAGTATTTT. Full variable domain (remainder filled in from reference TRBV7-8 and TRBJ2-3): GAGVSQSPRYKVAKRGQDVALRCDPISGHVSLFWYQQALGQGPEFLTYFQNEAQLDKSGLPSDRFFAERPEGSVSTLKIQRTQQEDSAVYLCASSPIVGLKDTQYFGPGTRLTVL.

Concerning this clone itself: The same CDR3 can be traced to other DNA sequences in this sample. The chain carries TRBV11-2 and TRBJ1-1; no clear D. The CDR3 has 14 residues. The germline V and J ends were trimmed by 3 bases and 2 bases, with 10 bases remaining between them. Germline V CDR1 and CDR2: SGHAT, FQNNGV. CDR3 sequence reads: CASSFSPVNTEAFF. The CDR3 bases are TGTGCCAGCAGCTTTAGTCCGGTTAACACTGAAGCTTTCTTT.

This chain links TRBV29-1 with TRBJ1-1, with a possible D match to TRBD1 (6 bases). Looked up from germline, CDR1 is SQVTM and CDR2 is ANQGSEA. The CDR3 spans 15 residues. V gave up 2 bases and J gave up 0 bases, with 13 bases separating them. Here the CDR3 DNA reads TGCAGCGTTGAACCCAGGGGCGGACTGAACACTGAAGCTTTCTTT. This translates into CSVEPRGGLNTEAFF.

About this clone: Germline is not matched at one junction end, which may reflect a read error. This chain uses TRBV3-1 (or the pseudogene TRBV3-2) with TRBJ1-2; 9 bases match TRBD1. The CDR3 consists of 12 residues. Per the germline V gene, CDR1 is LGHDT and CDR2 is YNNKEL (reference sequence). The CDR3 nucleotides are TGTGCCAGCAGCCAAGGGGACAGGGCCTTCTTCTTC. Protein product: CASSQGDRAFFF.

The genes are TRBV3-1 (or the pseudogene TRBV3-2) and TRBJ2-7; TRBD1 agrees at 7 bases. This CDR3 contains 14 residues. Germline V gene lookup returns CDR1 LGHDT and CDR2 YNNKEL (reference sequence). V trimming: 2 bases; J trimming: 6 bases; junction bases outside the gene matches: 7. CDR3 coding DNA: TGTGCCAGCAGCCAACCTGACAGGGATCGCGAGCAGTACGTC. Its translation is CASSQPDRDREQYV.

V gene TRBV29-1 combines with J gene TRBJ2-1; 7 nucleotides agree with TRBD2. Germline trimming cut 2 bases from V and 3 bases from J; bases unmatched to any gene: 13. This CDR3 region has 17 residues. Germline CDR1 SQVTM, CDR2 ANQGSEA. The CDR3 here is CSVEPPSLVAGYNEQFF. The CDR3 region has the DNA TGCAGCGTTGAACCCCCGTCTCTGGTAGCGGGCTACAATGAGCAGTTCTTC.

The chain combines TRBV6-6 with TRBJ1-2; D not resolved. The V end was cut by 7 bases, the J end by 6 bases, with 9 bases between. CDR1 is MNHNY, CDR2 SVGAGI, per germline (reference sequence). CDR3 length: 11 residues. The CDR3: CASTTFDGYTF. The CDR3 bases are TGTGCCAGCACCACTTTCGATGGCTACACCTTC.

CDR3 DNA sequence: TGTGCCAGCAGCCCCTCGGCGGGCGAGGCCCAGTACTTC. Protein sequence: CASSPSAGEAQYF. The chain is built from TRBV9 and TRBJ2-5, with a possible D match to TRBD2 (5 bases). The length of the CDR3 is 13 residues. V lost 4 bases, J lost 9 bases, and 16 bases lay in between. Germline V gene lookup returns CDR1 SGDLS and CDR2 YYNGEE.

The chain combines TRBV4-3 with TRBJ2-2; 11 nucleotides line up with TRBD2. CDR3 length: 18 residues. The V segment lost 1 base and the J segment 7 bases; nucleotides outside the gene matches: 11. Germline loops: CDR1 LGHNA, CDR2 YSLEER. This chain's CDR3 is CASSQARPSGRSSGELFF. CDR3 coding DNA: TGCGCCAGCAGCCAAGCCCGCCCTAGCGGGAGGAGTAGCGGGGAGCTGTTTTTT.

CDR3: CASSLIGTTYEQFF. CDR3 nucleotides: TGTGCCAGCAGCTTAATCGGGACTACTTACGAGCAGTTCTTC. This chain connects TRBV7-2 to TRBJ2-1, with 7 bases that match TRBD2. Germline-derived CDR1 and CDR2 are SGHTA and FQGNSA. The CDR3 runs 14 residues. Unmatched junction bases numbered 8, after V lost 2 bases and J lost 10 bases.

The V gene is TRBV10-3, the J gene TRBJ1-4; tentative D call: TRBD1 (5 bases). CDR3 length: 15 amino acids. V was cut by 2 bases and J by 3 bases, with 10 bases left in between. Per germline, CDR1 ENHRY and CDR2 SYGVKD. CDR3 loop: CAISEGTEANEKLFF. In DNA, the CDR3 is TGTGCCATCAGTGAGGGGACTGAGGCTAATGAAAAACTGTTTTTT.

This clone has a count of ten or more. The chain recombines TRBV24-1 with TRBJ2-2; 8 bases match TRBD1. The CDR3 sequence is 17 residues long. Trimming at V came to 4 bases and at J to 3 bases, leaving 9 bases not matched to a gene. Germline lookup yields CDR1 KGHDR and CDR2 SFDVKD. Here the CDR3 reads CATSDSLGTGDTGELFF. The CDR3 DNA reads as TGTGCCACCAGTGACTCCCTGGGGACAGGCGACACCGGGGAGCTGTTTTTT.

The chain combines TRBV2 with TRBJ2-1; D perhaps matches TRBD1 (10 bases). The CDR3 length is 18 residues. V gave up 11 bases and J gave up 1 base, with 27 bases separating them. Germline lookup yields CDR1 SNHLY and CDR2 FYNNEI. CDR3 sequence: CALTWRGGQGRSYNEQFF. CDR3 DNA: TGTGCCCTCACGTGGCGGGGGGGACAGGGGCGGTCCTACAATGAGCAGTTCTTC.

CDR3 nucleotide sequence: TGTGCCAGCAGCTCGGGACAGGGCTTTAACTATGGCTACACCTTC. It encodes CASSSGQGFNYGYTF. This chain uses TRBV5-5 with TRBJ1-2; 9 nucleotides align to TRBD1. Germline CDR1 and CDR2: SGHKS and YYEKEE (reference sequence). V lost 3 bases, J lost 1 base, and 4 bases stayed unmatched. The CDR3 has 15 residues.

For this clone: In the same sample, other DNA sequences code for this CDR3. V is TRBV19 and J is TRBJ1-5; TRBD1 aligns across 10 bases. The CDR3 consists of 13 residues. Germline V CDR1 and CDR2: LNHDA, SQIVND (reference sequence). Germline trimming cut 5 bases from V and 7 bases from J; bases unmatched to any gene: 2. The CDR3 region is CASSGTGDQPQHF. The CDR3 coding sequence is TGTGCCAGTAGTGGGACAGGGGACCAGCCCCAGCATTTT.

This clone was seen only once. J is TRBJ2-1 and V is TRBV7-9; 11 nucleotides align to TRBD2. V gave up 1 base and J gave up 7 bases; unmatched junction bases: 9. CDR1 is SEHNR, CDR2 FQNEAQ, per germline (reference sequence). The CDR3 length is 17 residues. The CDR3 is CASSLGLLAGGRNEQFF. The CDR3 DNA follows: TGTGCCAGCAGCTTAGGGCTATTAGCGGGGGGGCGGAATGAGCAGTTCTTC.

Only a few counts were recorded for this clone. The chain combines TRBV5-8 with TRBJ1-5; D gene unclear. The V end lost 0 bases, the J end lost 0 bases, and 7 bases lay between the germline ends. Germline CDR1 SGHTS, CDR2 YDEGEE. The CDR3 spans 15 residues. The CDR3 DNA sequence: TGTGCCAGCAGCTTGGCGGGGTCTAGCAATCAGCCCCAGCATTTT. It translates to CASSLAGSSNQPQHF.